The 32 T cell receptor beta chains in this list originate from one sample, sequenced in a study of CD8+ T cells in alopecia areata. After isolation, RNA underwent reverse transcription to generate cDNA as the sequencing template. Repertoires were generated with immunoSEQ multiplex PCR, while TCRdb's copy carries only in-frame clones and drops some. The repertoire includes under 7,500 clones, about 70% of them detected once, and about a fifth sits in the top ten. Patients with alopecia areata provided lesional scalp punch biopsies as well as peripheral blood. The sequencing used skin, collected at week 0. These receptors were collected from a human donor with alopecia areata.

This chain joins TRBV19 and TRBJ2-3, with 7 bases that match TRBD1. The CDR3 consists of 15 residues. Trimming at V came to 9 bases and at J to 3 bases, leaving 12 bases not matched to a gene. Germline V CDR1 and CDR2: LNHDA, SQIVND (reference sequence). The CDR3 loop reads CASTQTQQGTDTQYF. DNA for the CDR3: TGTGCCAGCACCCAAACACAACAGGGGACAGATACGCAGTATTTT.

This chain uses TRBV6-5 with TRBJ1-2; 7 bases fit TRBD1. V was pared by 4 bases and J by 3 bases, with 8 bases of the junction left unmatched. The CDR3 sequence is 15 residues long. CDR1 is MNHEY, CDR2 SVGAGI, per germline. The DNA for the CDR3 is TGTGCCAGCAGTTCCAGGGGGGTACGTGACTATGGCTACACCTTC. Amino acids: CASSSRGVRDYGYTF.

V usage is TRBV27 and J usage is TRBJ2-3; no definite D call. This CDR3 has 17 amino acids. The V gene lost 6 bases and the J gene lost 1 base, with 20 bases spanning the gap. Per germline, CDR1 MNHEY and CDR2 SMNVEV (reference sequence). DNA of the CDR3: TGTGCCAGCAGCCCTACACCTCCCCCGCAGCGCACAGATACGCAGTATTTT. Its translation is CASSPTPPPQRTDTQYF.

This sequence joins TRBV7-2 and TRBJ2-3; 8 bases line up with TRBD2. V dropped 6 bases and J dropped 8; count of bases not matched to a gene: 13. From germline, CDR1 is SGHTA and CDR2 FQGNSA. This CDR3 is built from 15 residues. The CDR3 coding sequence is TGTGCCAGCAGGTCTATACGGGGGGGCCCGGGTACGCAGTATTTT. Translation gives CASRSIRGGPGTQYF.

The V gene is TRBV6-1, the J gene TRBJ2-1; no reliable D call. Looked up from germline, CDR1 is MNHNS and CDR2 is SASEGT. Trimming stripped 6 bases from V and 4 bases from J, with 4 bases between. This CDR3 contains 11 residues. The CDR3 is CASRKYNEQFF. The CDR3 DNA is TGTGCCAGCAGGAAATACAATGAGCAGTTCTTC.

This chain uses TRBV5-1 with TRBJ2-5; D is undetermined. The CDR3 has 13 amino acids. Germline V CDR1 and CDR2: SGHRS, YFSETQ. Trimming left V 2 bases short and J 5 bases short, with 10 bases between. Here the CDR3 reads CASSFDPAETQYF. The CDR3 DNA follows: TGCGCCAGCAGCTTTGACCCCGCGGAGACCCAGTACTTC. The full variable domain, completed using reference TRBV5-1 and TRBJ2-5, is KAGVTQTPRYLIKTRGQQVTLSCSPISGHRSVSWYQQTPGQGLQFLFEYFSETQRNKGNFPGRFSGRQFSNSRSEMNVSTLELGDSALYLCASSFDPAETQYFGPGTRLLVL.

The gene calls are TRBV6-4 and TRBJ2-2, with unresolved D. Germline V gene lookup returns CDR1 MRHNA and CDR2 SNTAGT. The V gene lost 2 bases and the J gene lost 1 base, with 2 bases spanning the gap. The CDR3 is made up of 13 amino acids. The CDR3: CASSDGNTGELFF. The CDR3 nucleotides read TGTGCCAGCAGTGACGGGAACACCGGGGAGCTGTTTTTT.

In its sample, this clone was seen a few times. The chain carries TRBV6-1 and TRBJ1-5, with D uncertain. The ends were cut back, 5 bases at V and 1 base at J, with 12 bases in the middle. There are 15 residues in the CDR3. CDR1 is MNHNS, CDR2 SASEGT, per germline. The CDR3 region is CASSNEKGSNQPQHF. The CDR3 region has the DNA TGTGCCAGCAGTAATGAAAAAGGGAGCAATCAGCCCCAGCATTTT.

This clone appeared a few times. This chain connects TRBV5-1 to TRBJ2-7; 12 bases agree with TRBD1. The germline CDR1 and CDR2 sequences are SGHRS and YFSETQ. Losses at the gene ends were 5 bases for V and 2 bases for J; bases not matched to a gene: 23. The CDR3 consists of 21 residues. CDR3 coding DNA: TGCGCCAGCAGTTCCAGCGCAAGGGACAGGGGGCAAGTAGGGCGACCCTACGAGCAGTACTTC. Its translation is CASSSSARDRGQVGRPYEQYF.

V usage is TRBV13 and J usage is TRBJ2-5, with TRBD1 matching 12 bases. The DNA matches TRBJ2-7 better at its end, which makes the J call doubtful. The CDR3 spans 16 residues. Per the germline V gene, CDR1 is PRHDT and CDR2 is FYEKMQ (reference sequence). CDR3 coding DNA: TGTGCCAGCAGCTTATGGGGACAGGGGGCCGTATACGAGCAGTACTTC. Amino acids: CASSLWGQGAVYEQYF.

The rearrangement joins TRBV11-2 to TRBJ2-7; 7 bases line up with TRBD1. There are 13 residues in the CDR3. Looked up from germline, CDR1 is SGHAT and CDR2 is FQNNGV. V lost 5 bases to trimming and J lost 7 bases; unmatched junction nucleotides: 8. The CDR3 DNA sequence: TGTGCCAGCAGCCCGAGGGGGCTGGGGGAGCAGTACTTC. It yields the protein CASSPRGLGEQYF.

The chain recombines TRBV2 with TRBJ1-3, with D unresolved. From germline, CDR1 is SNHLY and CDR2 FYNNEI. With 8 bases removed from V and 0 bases from J, the gap between germline ends came to 14 bases. The CDR3 is 15 residues long. CDR3 in amino acids: CASLERVSSGNTIYF. DNA of the CDR3: TGTGCCAGCCTCGAGAGGGTCAGCTCTGGAAACACCATATATTTT.

This chain links TRBV30 with TRBJ2-3, with 7 bases identical to TRBD1. The CDR3 contains 17 residues. V lost 3 bases and J lost 2; bases outside the gene matches: 14. The germline V gene encodes CDR1 GTSNPN and CDR2 SVGIG (reference sequence). CDR3 bases: TGTGCCTGGAGATGGACAGTGGGGACAGTGGTCACAGATACGCAGTATTTT. Translation: CAWRWTVGTVVTDTQYF. The full variable domain, completed using reference TRBV30 and TRBJ2-3, is SQTIHQWPATLVQPVGSPLSLECTVEGTSNPNLYWYRQAAGRGLQLLFYSVGIGQISSEVPQNLSASRPQDRQFILSSKKLLLSDSGFYLCAWRWTVGTVVTDTQYFGPGTRLTVL.

This chain joins TRBV5-4 and TRBJ2-3, with D possibly matching TRBD1 (6 bases). The CDR3 runs 12 residues. The V and J ends lost 4 bases and 6 bases respectively, with 9 bases between them. CDR1 is SGHNT, CDR2 YYREEE, per germline (reference sequence). CDR3 in DNA: TGTGCCAGCAGCCAAACAGGGGATACGCAGTATTTT. Encoded protein: CASSQTGDTQYF.

J is TRBJ1-4 and V is TRBV6-5, with a possible D match to TRBD1 (5 bases). There are 14 residues in the CDR3. V shed 7 bases and J shed 3 bases, with 12 bases lying between them. Germline V lookup: CDR1 MNHEY, CDR2 SVGAGI. The CDR3 DNA reads as TGTGCCAGCACTTGGGACTTGGCTAATGAAAAACTGTTTTTT. Translated: CASTWDLANEKLFF.

The V and J genes are TRBV14 and TRBJ2-1; TRBD2 might be the D (6 bases). The CDR3 consists of 16 residues. Germline CDR1 reads SGHDN; CDR2 reads FVKESK. Trimming removed 0 bases at V and 7 bases at J, with 16 bases between. The chain's CDR3 is CASSQEGVWGENEQFF. The CDR3 region has the DNA TGTGCCAGCAGCCAAGAGGGGGTCTGGGGGGAGAATGAGCAGTTCTTC.

V usage is TRBV30 and J usage is TRBJ2-3, with 9 bases that match TRBD2. Germline CDR1 is GTSNPN and CDR2 is SVGIG (reference sequence). Losses at the gene ends were 1 base for V and 6 bases for J; bases not matched to a gene: 8. The CDR3 sequence is 15 residues long. The CDR3 sequence is CAWSAGLAGTDTQYF. The CDR3 DNA reads as TGTGCCTGGAGTGCAGGGCTAGCGGGGACCGATACGCAGTATTTT.

The J gene is TRBJ2-3, the V gene TRBV14; TRBD1 is a possible D gene (6 bases). This CDR3 comprises 15 residues. Germline V gene lookup returns CDR1 SGHDN and CDR2 FVKESK. Trimming took off 4 bases at V and 2 bases at J, with 13 bases between the two ends. The CDR3 protein is CASSLLRDNTDTQYF. The CDR3 DNA reads as TGTGCCAGCAGCCTTCTACGGGACAACACAGATACGCAGTATTTT.

The V gene is TRBV6-5, the J gene TRBJ1-2; no clear D. Germline CDR1 is MNHEY and CDR2 is SVGAGI. The germline V and J ends were trimmed by 2 bases and 0 bases, with 7 bases remaining between them. The CDR3 is 14 amino acids. The CDR3 loop is CASSYVAANYGYTF. In nucleotides, the CDR3 is TGTGCCAGCAGTTACGTTGCAGCTAACTATGGCTACACCTTC.

J is TRBJ1-5 and V is TRBV11-2; D perhaps matches TRBD1 (6 bases). The germline CDR1 and CDR2 sequences are SGHAT and FQNNGV. The CDR3 totals 13 residues. Trimming shortened V by 5 bases and J by 6 bases, and 11 bases separated the two germline ends. The CDR3 DNA is TGTGCCAGCAGCCCCACAGGGAGTCAGCCCCAGCATTTT. This encodes CASSPTGSQPQHF.

V and J are TRBV19 and TRBJ2-1, with unresolved D. V dropped 3 bases and J dropped 6 bases, with 6 bases sitting between them. From germline, CDR1 is LNHDA and CDR2 SQIVND (reference sequence). There are 12 residues in the CDR3. CDR3 in amino acids: CASSITANEQFF. The DNA for the CDR3 is TGTGCCAGTAGTATCACGGCCAATGAGCAGTTCTTC.

This clone was found a few times. The chain links TRBV2 to TRBJ2-1, with D maybe TRBD2 (5 bases). This CDR3 region has 14 residues. V was trimmed by 6 bases and J by 4 bases, leaving 13 bases between them. From germline, CDR1 is SNHLY and CDR2 FYNNEI. DNA for the CDR3: TGTGCCAGCAGGGAGGTGGAACCGTACAATGAGCAGTTCTTC. Residues: CASREVEPYNEQFF. The variable domain in full, with the rest retrieved from reference TRBV2 and TRBJ2-1, is EPEVTQTPSHQVTQMGQEVILRCVPISNHLYFYWYRQILGQKVEFLVSFYNNEISEKSEIFDDQFSVERPDGSNFTLKIRSTKLEDSAMYFCASREVEPYNEQFFGPGTRLTVL.

The V gene is TRBV9, the J gene TRBJ2-6; maybe TRBD1 (5 bases). The CDR3 covers 16 residues. Germline CDR1 SGDLS, CDR2 YYNGEE. The V and J ends lost 4 bases and 0 bases respectively, with 11 bases between them. CDR3 DNA: TGTGCCAGCAGCCCCCCGACAGTCTCTGGGGCCAACGTCCTGACTTTC. This sequence encodes CASSPPTVSGANVLTF.

V gene TRBV7-2 combines with J gene TRBJ1-2, with a tentative D call TRBD1 (6 bases). Germline loops: CDR1 SGHTA, CDR2 FQGNSA. Trimming stripped 5 bases from V and 0 bases from J, with 13 bases between. The CDR3 is made up of 15 amino acids. The CDR3 is CASSGHRVANYGYTF. The CDR3 DNA reads as TGTGCCAGCAGCGGGCACAGGGTCGCTAACTATGGCTACACCTTC.

The V gene is TRBV18, the J gene TRBJ2-7; D not resolved. With 0 bases removed from V and 3 bases from J, the gap between germline ends came to 6 bases. CDR3 size: 13 residues. Germline V gives CDR1 KGHSH, CDR2 LQKENI. CDR3 amino acids: CASSPPDGYEQYF. CDR3 bases: TGTGCCAGCTCACCACCGGACGGCTACGAGCAGTACTTC.

This sequence joins TRBV30 and TRBJ2-2; 8 bases match TRBD2. The junction had 8 bases not matched to a gene; V was cut back by 4 bases and J by 1 base. The CDR3 has 16 amino acids. Per germline, CDR1 GTSNPN and CDR2 SVGIG (reference sequence). The CDR3 nucleotides read TGTGCCTGGAAAAGAGCGGGGGACCAGAACACCGGGGAGCTGTTTTTT. It is translated as CAWKRAGDQNTGELFF.

This clone has a handful of counts. The sample contains more than one DNA sequence encoding this CDR3. This rearrangement joins TRBV29-1 to TRBJ2-2, with D hard to call. Germline CDR1 is SQVTM and CDR2 is ANQGSEA. V was trimmed by 3 bases and J by 4 bases, leaving 6 bases between them. This CDR3 spans 12 amino acids. The CDR3 sequence: CSVEGPTGELFF. CDR3 DNA: TGCAGCGTTGAGGGCCCCACCGGGGAGCTGTTTTTT.

This clone is a singleton in its sample. The genes are TRBV7-2 and TRBJ1-5; the D is unclear. The germline V gene encodes CDR1 SGHTA and CDR2 FQGNSA. V shed 3 bases and J shed 6 bases, with 6 bases lying between them. This CDR3 spans 12 amino acids. The CDR3, as DNA: TGTGCCAGCAGCTTCGAAATTCAGCCCCAGCATTTT. It translates to CASSFEIQPQHF.

The V gene is TRBV11-2, the J gene TRBJ2-5; D is undetermined. This CDR3 is 13 amino acids long. With 1 base removed from V and 6 bases from J, the gap between germline ends came to 9 bases. Germline V gives CDR1 SGHAT, CDR2 FQNNGV. The CDR3: CASSLGILQTQYF. The DNA for the CDR3 is TGTGCCAGCAGCTTAGGGATCCTGCAGACCCAGTACTTC.

This clone showed up just a few times. V gene TRBV4-1 combines with J gene TRBJ2-7; D gene unclear. CDR1 and CDR2 from the germline V gene are MGHRA and YSYEKL. The V gene lost 0 bases and the J gene lost 2 bases, with 11 bases spanning the gap. The CDR3 extends over 15 amino acids. The CDR3 nucleotides read TGCGCCAGCAGCCAAGATTGGAGTGACGCCTACGAGCAGTACTTC. Its protein product is CASSQDWSDAYEQYF.

V usage is TRBV5-4 and J usage is TRBJ1-6, with D maybe TRBD1 (6 bases). The CDR3 extends over 15 amino acids. Trimming took 1 base from V and 10 from J, leaving 15 bases between them. Germline V CDR1 and CDR2: SGHNT, YYREEE (reference sequence). The DNA for the CDR3 is TGTGCCAGCAGCTTGTGGTCCAGGGGATCGTCACCCCTCCACTTT. Amino acids: CASSLWSRGSSPLHF.

This clone was picked up a small number of times. This rearrangement joins TRBV11-2 to TRBJ2-1; D is unresolved. The V and J ends lost 0 bases and 9 bases respectively, with 15 bases between them. Germline assignment: CDR1 SGHAT and CDR2 FQNNGV. The CDR3 sequence is 15 residues long. The CDR3 DNA reads as TGTGCCAGCAGCTTAGATGTCGCAGGAGTAGCTGAGCAGTTCTTC. Translation: CASSLDVAGVAEQFF.